Listed below are T cell receptor beta chains from one sample, sequenced in a study of blood T cells in healthy people across ages. From the 5' RACE reads, TCRdb called clonotypes with MiXCR, one entry per CDR3 protein. The profile shows hundreds of thousands of distinct CDR3 sequences, around 25% of them singletons. These sequences were also reported in another study, on T cells of mothers and their children.

The material sequenced was blood. These receptors originate from a boy between 10 and 17 years old in good health. The CDR3 runs from the conserved cysteine through the conserved F or W. A D gene is named only where the DNA matches it firmly. Clone size, where shown, is once, few, many, or a class for clones that have expanded.

j_gene,d_gene,abundance,v_gene,CDR3nt,CDR3aa
TRBJ2-7,-,-,TRBV5-1,TGCGCCAGCATCTTGGACAGCCTCGAGACCTACGAGCAGTACTTC,CASILDSLETYEQYF
TRBJ2-4,-,-,TRBV7-2,TGTGCCAGCAGCCAAGACCGGCGCCTGGCCAAAAACATTCAGTACTTC,CASSQDRRLAKNIQYF
TRBJ2-7,-,-,TRBV20-1,TGCAGTGCTAGTTCCCAGTTTGGGTGGTCCGAGCAGTACTTC,CSASSQFGWSEQYF
TRBJ2-5,-,-,TRBV12-3/TRBV12-4,TGTGCCACCGCCGGGAGTCTTACTACGGAGCAGTACTTC,CATAGSLTTEQYF
TRBJ2-7,-,few,TRBV13,TGTGCCAGCAGCGAGAGCGGCCAGCAGAGGGTATACGAGCAGTACTTC,CASSESGQQRVYEQYF
TRBJ2-5,TRBD1,-,TRBV10-3,TGTGCCATCAGTTCAGGGGGAGAGCAGTACTTC,CAISSGGEQYF
TRBJ1-2,-,few,TRBV7-9,TGTGCCAGCAGCTCCCTTGGGGGCACAGGAGGCGATGGCTACACCTTC,CASSSLGGTGGDGYTF
TRBJ2-3,TRBD1,-,TRBV15,TGTGCCACCAGCAGAGTCCCAGGGGGAGCAACAGATACGCAGTATTTT,CATSRVPGGATDTQYF
TRBJ2-3,-,few,TRBV11-3,TGTGCCAGCAGCTTAGGGGCAGGGCCCGATACGCAGTATTTT,CASSLGAGPDTQYF
TRBJ2-7,TRBD1,-,TRBV7-8,TGTGCCAGCAGCTTAGTTCGACAGGGGGGAGGCGAGCAGTACTTC,CASSLVRQGGGEQYF
TRBJ2-7,-,-,TRBV29-1,TGCAGCGTTGAAGTAGCGGCTACCTACGAGCAGTACTTC,CSVEVAATYEQYF
TRBJ2-5,-,-,TRBV7-9,TGTGCCAGCATCGTCGTGAGTGGGGAGCAGTACTTC,CASIVVSGEQYF
TRBJ1-1,-,-,TRBV29-1,TGCAGCGTCGTCTTCGGGACGGTGAACACTGAAGCTTTCTTT,CSVVFGTVNTEAFF
TRBJ2-2,-,-,TRBV29-1,TGCAGCGTTGGACCGAACAGGGCCGGGGAGCTGTTTTTT,CSVGPNRAGELFF
TRBJ2-7,-,few,TRBV28,TGTGCCAGCAGTTTAGCGGAGCGAAGATACGAGCAGTACTTC,CASSLAERRYEQYF
TRBJ2-5,-,few,TRBV5-1,TGCGCCAGCAGCCCCAACCCGTCAGGGTCCCAAGAGACCCAGTACTTC,CASSPNPSGSQETQYF
TRBJ2-7,-,once,TRBV28,TGTGCCAGCAGTTTAGCGTGGGCGTCTTCCCTCGAGCAGTACTTC,CASSLAWASSLEQYF
TRBJ2-5,-,-,TRBV12-3/TRBV12-4,TGTGCCAGCAGTGCCTCCTCGGGAGCCCCTTTGGGGACCCAGTACTTC,CASSASSGAPLGTQYF
TRBJ1-4,-,few,TRBV20-1,TGCAGTGCTAGAGTTAGTCCAAATGAAAAACTGTTTTTT,CSARVSPNEKLFF
TRBJ2-3,-,-,TRBV5-1,TGCGCCAGCAGTAGGGGGGAAATCACAGATACGCAGTATTTT,CASSRGEITDTQYF
TRBJ2-1,-,-,TRBV7-9,TGTGCCAGCAGCTCCCACCTCAGCTCCTACAATGAGCAGTTCTTC,CASSSHLSSYNEQFF
TRBJ2-1,TRBD2,-,TRBV5-6,TGTGCCAGCAGCGACGGGACTAGCGGCATTGAGCAGTTCTTC,CASSDGTSGIEQFF
TRBJ2-2,-,-,TRBV12-3/TRBV12-4,TGTGCCAGCCGACCGGGGAGCGGGAACACCGGGGAGCTGTTTTTT,CASRPGSGNTGELFF
TRBJ2-3,-,few,TRBV2,TGTGCCAGCATCTTTCCCGGGGAAGGTACGCAGTATTTT,CASIFPGEGTQYF
TRBJ1-1,-,-,TRBV29-1,TGCAGCGTTGATAGGGGGTCCACTGAAGCTTTCTTT,CSVDRGSTEAFF
TRBJ2-1,-,few,TRBV6-2/TRBV6-3,TGTGCCAGCAGTGCCCCTCGGATCTATGAGCAGTTCTTC,CASSAPRIYEQFF
TRBJ2-3,-,once,TRBV27,TGTGCCAGCAGATGGGCTGGAGGGGCAGATACGCAGTATTTT,CASRWAGGADTQYF
TRBJ1-1,-,-,TRBV4-3,TGCGCCAGCAGCCAAGACTGGAACACTGAAGCTTTCTTT,CASSQDWNTEAFF